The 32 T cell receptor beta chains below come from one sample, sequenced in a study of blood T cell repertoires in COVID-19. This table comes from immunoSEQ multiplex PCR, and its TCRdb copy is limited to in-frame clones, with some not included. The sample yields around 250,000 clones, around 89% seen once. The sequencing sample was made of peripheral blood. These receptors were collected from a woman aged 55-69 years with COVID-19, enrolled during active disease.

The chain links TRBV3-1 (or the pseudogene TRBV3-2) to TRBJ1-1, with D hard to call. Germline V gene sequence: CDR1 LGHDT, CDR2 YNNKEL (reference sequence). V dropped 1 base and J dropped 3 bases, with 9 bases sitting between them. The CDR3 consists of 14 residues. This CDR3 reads CASSQGAGDTEAFF. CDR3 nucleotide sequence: TGTGCCAGCAGCCAAGGGGCGGGAGACACTGAAGCTTTCTTT.

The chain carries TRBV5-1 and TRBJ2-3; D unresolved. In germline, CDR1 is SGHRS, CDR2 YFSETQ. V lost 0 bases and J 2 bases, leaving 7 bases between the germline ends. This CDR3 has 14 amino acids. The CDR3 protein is CASSLEANTDTQYF. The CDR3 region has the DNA TGCGCCAGCAGCTTGGAAGCCAACACAGATACGCAGTATTTT.

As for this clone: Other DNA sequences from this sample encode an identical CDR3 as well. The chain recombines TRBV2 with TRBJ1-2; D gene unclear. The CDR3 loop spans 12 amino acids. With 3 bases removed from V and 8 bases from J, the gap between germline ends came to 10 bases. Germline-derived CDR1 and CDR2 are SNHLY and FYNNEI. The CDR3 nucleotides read TGTGCCAGCAGTGAGTCAGGATACGGCTACACCTTC. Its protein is CASSESGYGYTF.

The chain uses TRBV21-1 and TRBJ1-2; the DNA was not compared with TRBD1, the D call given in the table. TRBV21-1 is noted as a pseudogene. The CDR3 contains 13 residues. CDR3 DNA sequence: TGTGCCAGCAGCAATGTGGGGCGACGTGGCTACACCTTC. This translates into CASSNVGRRGYTF.

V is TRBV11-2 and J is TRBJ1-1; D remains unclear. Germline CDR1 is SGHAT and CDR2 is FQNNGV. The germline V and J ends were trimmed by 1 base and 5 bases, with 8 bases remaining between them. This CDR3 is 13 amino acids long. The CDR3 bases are TGTGCCAGCAGCTTAGGGACGGGGACTGAAGCTTTCTTT. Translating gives CASSLGTGTEAFF.

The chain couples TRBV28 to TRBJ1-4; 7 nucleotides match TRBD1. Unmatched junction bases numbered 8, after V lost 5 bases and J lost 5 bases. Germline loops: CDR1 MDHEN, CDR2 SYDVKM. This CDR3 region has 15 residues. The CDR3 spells CASSLGTASNEKLFF. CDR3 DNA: TGTGCCAGCAGTCTCGGGACAGCTTCAAATGAAAAACTGTTTTTT.

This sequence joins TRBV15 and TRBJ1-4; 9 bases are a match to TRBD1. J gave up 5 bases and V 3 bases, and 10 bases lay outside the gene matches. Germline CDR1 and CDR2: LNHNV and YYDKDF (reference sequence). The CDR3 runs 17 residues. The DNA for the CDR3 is TGTGCCACCAGCAGGGGGAGTGGAGGACAGGGGAATGAAAAACTGTTTTTT. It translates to CATSRGSGGQGNEKLFF.

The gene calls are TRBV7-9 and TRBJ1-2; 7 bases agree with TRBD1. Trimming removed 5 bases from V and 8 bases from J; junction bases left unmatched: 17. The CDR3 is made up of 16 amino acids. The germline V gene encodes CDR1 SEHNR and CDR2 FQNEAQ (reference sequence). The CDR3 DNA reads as TGTGCCAGCAGCACCCCAGCCGGGACAGCACGTGTCGGCTACACCTTC. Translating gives CASSTPAGTARVGYTF.

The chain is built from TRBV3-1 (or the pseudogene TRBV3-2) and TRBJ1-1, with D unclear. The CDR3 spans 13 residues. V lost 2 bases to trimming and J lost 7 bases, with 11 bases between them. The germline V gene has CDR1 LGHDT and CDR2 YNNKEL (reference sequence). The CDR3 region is CASSQIVGSEAFF. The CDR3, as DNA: TGTGCCAGCAGCCAAATAGTTGGTAGTGAAGCTTTCTTT.

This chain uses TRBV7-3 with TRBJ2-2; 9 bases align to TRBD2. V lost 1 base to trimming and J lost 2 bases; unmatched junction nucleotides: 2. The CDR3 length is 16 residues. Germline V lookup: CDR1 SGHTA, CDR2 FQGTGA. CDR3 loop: CASSLRAGGNTGELFF. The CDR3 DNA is TGTGCCAGCAGCTTAAGAGCGGGGGGTAACACCGGGGAGCTGTTTTTT. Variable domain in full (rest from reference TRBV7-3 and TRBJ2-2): GAGVSQTPSNKVTEKGKYVELRCDPISGHTALYWYRQSLGQGPEFLIYFQGTGAADDSGLPNDRFFAVRPEGSVSTLKIQRTERGDSAVYLCASSLRAGGNTGELFFGEGSRLTVL.

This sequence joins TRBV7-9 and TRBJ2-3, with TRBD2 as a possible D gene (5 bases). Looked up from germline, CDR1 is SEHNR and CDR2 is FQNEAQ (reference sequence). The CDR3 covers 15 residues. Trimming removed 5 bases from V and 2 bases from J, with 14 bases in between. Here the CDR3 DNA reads TGTGCCAGCAGCCCGCCCTGGACTCCCACAGATACGCAGTATTTT. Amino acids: CASSPPWTPTDTQYF.

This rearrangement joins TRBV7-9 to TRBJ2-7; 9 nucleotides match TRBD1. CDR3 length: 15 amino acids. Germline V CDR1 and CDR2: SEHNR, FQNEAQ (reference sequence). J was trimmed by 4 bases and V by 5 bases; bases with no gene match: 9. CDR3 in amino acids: CASSPETGGRYEQYF. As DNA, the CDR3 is TGTGCCAGCAGCCCAGAGACAGGGGGAAGGTACGAGCAGTACTTC. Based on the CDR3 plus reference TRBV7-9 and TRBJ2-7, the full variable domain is DTGVSQNPRHKITKRGQNVTFRCDPISEHNRLYWYRQTLGQGPEFLTYFQNEAQLEKSRLLSDRFSAERPKGSFSTLEIQRTEQGDSAMYLCASSPETGGRYEQYFGPGTRLTVT.

The CDR3 region is CASSFRGESGNTIYF. The CDR3 DNA follows: TGTGCCAGCAGTTTTCGGGGGGAATCTGGAAACACCATATATTTT. The genes are TRBV27 and TRBJ1-3, with D maybe TRBD1 (5 bases). The germline V and J ends were trimmed by 3 bases and 1 base, with 10 bases remaining between them. This CDR3 spans 15 amino acids. CDR1 and CDR2 (germline): MNHEY, SMNVEV (reference sequence).

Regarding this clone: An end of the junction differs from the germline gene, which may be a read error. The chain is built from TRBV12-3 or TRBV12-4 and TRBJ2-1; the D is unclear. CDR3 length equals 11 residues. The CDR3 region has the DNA TGCGCTGGCGGAACCTACAATGAGCAGTTCTTC. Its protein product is CAGGTYNEQFF.

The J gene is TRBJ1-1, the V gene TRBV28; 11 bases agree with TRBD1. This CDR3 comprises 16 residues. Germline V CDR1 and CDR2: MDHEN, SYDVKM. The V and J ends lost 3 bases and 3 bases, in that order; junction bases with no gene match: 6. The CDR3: CASSFRDRGVYTEAFF. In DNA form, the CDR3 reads TGTGCCAGCAGTTTCCGGGACAGGGGGGTGTACACTGAAGCTTTCTTT.

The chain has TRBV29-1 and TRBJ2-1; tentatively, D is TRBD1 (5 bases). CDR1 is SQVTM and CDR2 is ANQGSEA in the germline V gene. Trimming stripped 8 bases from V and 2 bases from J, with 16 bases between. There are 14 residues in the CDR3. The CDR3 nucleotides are TGCAGCTCGCGACGACCAGGGACCTACAATGAGCAGTTCTTC. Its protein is CSSRRPGTYNEQFF.

Written as DNA, the CDR3 is TGTGCCAGCAGCCAAGAATCGGTCGAGCGGTGGGCTCAAGAGACCCAGTACTTC. This gives the protein CASSQESVERWAQETQYF. The J gene is TRBJ2-5, the V gene TRBV3-1 (or the pseudogene TRBV3-2); possible D gene TRBD2, 5 bases. V lost 0 bases and J lost 2, with 19 bases in between. CDR3 length: 18 amino acids. The germline CDR1 and CDR2 sequences are LGHDT and YNNKEL (reference sequence).

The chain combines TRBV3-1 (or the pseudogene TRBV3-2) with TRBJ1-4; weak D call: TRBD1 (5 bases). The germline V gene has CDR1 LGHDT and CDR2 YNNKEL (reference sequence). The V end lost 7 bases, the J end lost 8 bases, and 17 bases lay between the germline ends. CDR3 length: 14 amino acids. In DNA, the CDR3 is TGTGCCAGCACCCACAGCGGGGCGGGGGAAAAACTGTTTTTT. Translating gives CASTHSGAGEKLFF.

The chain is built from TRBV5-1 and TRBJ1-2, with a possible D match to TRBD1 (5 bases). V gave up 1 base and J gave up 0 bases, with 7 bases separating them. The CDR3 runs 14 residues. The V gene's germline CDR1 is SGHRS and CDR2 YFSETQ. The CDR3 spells CASSLSTANYGYTF. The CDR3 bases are TGCGCCAGCAGCTTGTCGACAGCTAACTATGGCTACACCTTC.

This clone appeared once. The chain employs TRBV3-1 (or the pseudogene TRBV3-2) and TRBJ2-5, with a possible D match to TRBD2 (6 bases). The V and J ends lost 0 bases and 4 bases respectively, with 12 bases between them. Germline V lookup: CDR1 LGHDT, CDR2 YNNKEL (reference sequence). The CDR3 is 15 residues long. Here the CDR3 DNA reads TGTGCCAGCAGCCAAGATCTAACTAGCCGAGAGACCCAGTACTTC. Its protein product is CASSQDLTSRETQYF.

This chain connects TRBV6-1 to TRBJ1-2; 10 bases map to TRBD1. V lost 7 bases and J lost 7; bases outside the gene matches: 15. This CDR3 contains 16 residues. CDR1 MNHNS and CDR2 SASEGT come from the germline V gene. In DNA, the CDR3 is TGTGCCAGCAATCAAGCGGTGACAGGGGGCCTTGGTGGCTACACCTTC. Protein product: CASNQAVTGGLGGYTF.

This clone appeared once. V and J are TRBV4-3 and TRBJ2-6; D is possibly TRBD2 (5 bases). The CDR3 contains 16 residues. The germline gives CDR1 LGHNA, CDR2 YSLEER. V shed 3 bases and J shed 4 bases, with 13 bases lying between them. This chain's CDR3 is CASSHQEGGGANVLTF. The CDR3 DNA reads TGCGCCAGCAGCCATCAAGAGGGTGGAGGGGCCAACGTCCTGACTTTC.

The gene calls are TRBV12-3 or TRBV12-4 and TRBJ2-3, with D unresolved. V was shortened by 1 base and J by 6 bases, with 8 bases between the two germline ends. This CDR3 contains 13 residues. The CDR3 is CASSLGIADTQYF. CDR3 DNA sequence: TGTGCCAGCAGTTTAGGAATAGCCGATACGCAGTATTTT.

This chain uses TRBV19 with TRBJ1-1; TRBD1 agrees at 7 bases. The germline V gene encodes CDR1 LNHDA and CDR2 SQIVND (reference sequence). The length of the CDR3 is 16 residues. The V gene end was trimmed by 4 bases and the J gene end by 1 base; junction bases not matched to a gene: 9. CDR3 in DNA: TGTGCCAGTAGTACCCCCCGGACAGGACGGAACACTGAAGCTTTCTTT. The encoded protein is CASSTPRTGRNTEAFF.

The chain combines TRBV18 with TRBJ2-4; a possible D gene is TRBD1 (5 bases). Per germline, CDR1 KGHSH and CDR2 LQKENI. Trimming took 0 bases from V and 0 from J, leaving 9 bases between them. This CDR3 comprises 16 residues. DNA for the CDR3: TGTGCCAGCTCACCACCGGCAGGGCTAGCCAAAAACATTCAGTACTTC. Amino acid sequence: CASSPPAGLAKNIQYF.

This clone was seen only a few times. The CDR3 DNA sequence: TGTGCCAGCAGCTCGGGACAGGGTTATGGCTACACCTTC. It translates to CASSSGQGYGYTF. The genes are TRBV6-2 or TRBV6-3 and TRBJ1-2, with 9 bases lining up with TRBD1. V was pared by 6 bases and J by 5 bases, with 4 bases of the junction left unmatched. Germline V lookup: CDR1 MNHEY, CDR2 SVGEGT. The CDR3 spans 13 residues.

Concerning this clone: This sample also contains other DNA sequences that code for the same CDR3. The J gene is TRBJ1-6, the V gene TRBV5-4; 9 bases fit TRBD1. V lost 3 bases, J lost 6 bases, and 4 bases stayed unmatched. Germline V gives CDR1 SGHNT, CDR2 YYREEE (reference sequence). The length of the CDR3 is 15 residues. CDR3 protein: CASSSGQGGNSPLHF. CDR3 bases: TGTGCCAGCAGCTCGGGACAGGGCGGTAATTCACCCCTCCACTTT.

The chain's CDR3 is CASRPLRGGRETQYF. CDR3 nucleotide sequence: TGTGCCAGCAGACCACTCCGGGGGGGGCGAGAGACCCAGTACTTC. The gene calls are TRBV7-9 and TRBJ2-5; 8 nucleotides match TRBD2. CDR1 and CDR2 (germline): SEHNR, FQNEAQ (reference sequence). The CDR3 contains 15 residues. The V and J ends lost 6 bases and 4 bases, in that order; junction bases with no gene match: 10. Filled out from reference TRBV7-9 and TRBJ2-5, the complete variable domain reads DTGVSQNPRHKITKRGQNVTFRCDPISEHNRLYWYRQTLGQGPEFLTYFQNEAQLEKSRLLSDRFSAERPKGSFSTLEIQRTEQGDSAMYLCASRPLRGGRETQYFGPGTRLLVL.

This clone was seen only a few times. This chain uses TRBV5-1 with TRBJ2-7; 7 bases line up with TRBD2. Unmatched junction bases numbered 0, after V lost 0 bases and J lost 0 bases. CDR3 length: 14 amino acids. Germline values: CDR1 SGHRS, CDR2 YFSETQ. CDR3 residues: CASSLGTSSYEQYF. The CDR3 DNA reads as TGCGCCAGCAGCTTGGGGACTAGCTCCTACGAGCAGTACTTC.

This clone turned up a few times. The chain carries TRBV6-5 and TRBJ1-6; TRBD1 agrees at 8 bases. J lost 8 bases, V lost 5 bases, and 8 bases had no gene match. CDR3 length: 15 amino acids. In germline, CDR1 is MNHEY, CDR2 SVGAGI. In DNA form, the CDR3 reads TGTGCCAGCAGTACGAGGACAGGGACTTATTCACCCCTCCACTTT. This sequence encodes CASSTRTGTYSPLHF.

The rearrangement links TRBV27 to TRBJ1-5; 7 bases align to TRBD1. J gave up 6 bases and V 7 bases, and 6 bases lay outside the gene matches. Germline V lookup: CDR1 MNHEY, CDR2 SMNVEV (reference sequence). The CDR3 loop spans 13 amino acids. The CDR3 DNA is TGTGCCAGCACCGACAGGGTGGGTCAGCCCCAGCATTTT. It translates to CASTDRVGQPQHF.

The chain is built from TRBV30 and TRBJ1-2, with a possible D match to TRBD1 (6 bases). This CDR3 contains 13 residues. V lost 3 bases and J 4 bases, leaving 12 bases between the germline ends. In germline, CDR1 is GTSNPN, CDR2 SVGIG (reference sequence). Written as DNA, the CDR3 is TGTGCCTGGAGCGAACAGGGCACCTATGGCTACACCTTC. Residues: CAWSEQGTYGYTF.